These 30 T cell receptor beta chains were sequenced from one sample in a study of blood T cells in healthy people across ages. PCR was performed a second time for about 7 to 12 cycles using a sample-barcoded 5' primer and a J-beta primer mix. Using its own MiXCR run on the 5' RACE reads, TCRdb lists one record per CDR3 protein. Here the sample spans more than 1.4 million distinct CDR3 sequences, about 40% being singletons. Material: blood. Source of these receptors: a woman younger than 30 in good health.

This clonotype occurred many times. This chain links TRBV4-1 with TRBJ2-3; D possibly corresponds to TRBD1 (6 bases). Germline-derived CDR1 and CDR2 are MGHRA and YSYEKL. V shed 2 bases and J shed 4 bases, with 13 bases lying between them. This CDR3 has 15 residues. CDR3 bases: TGCGCCAGCAGCCAAATGACGGACAGCCCAGATACGCAGTATTTT. This translates into CASSQMTDSPDTQYF.

V is TRBV4-1 and J is TRBJ2-4; TRBD2 is a possible D gene (6 bases). The J call may be incorrect, as the DNA end agrees better with TRBJ2-7. In germline, CDR1 is MGHRA, CDR2 YSYEKL. This CDR3 comprises 13 residues. The CDR3 sequence is CASSQVLAHEQYF. The DNA of the CDR3 is TGCGCCAGCAGCCAAGTACTAGCCCACGAGCAGTACTTC.

The chain recombines TRBV15 with TRBJ2-7, with D unclear. The end of the DNA fits TRBJ2-5 better, so the J call may be wrong. The CDR3 loop spans 13 amino acids. CDR1 LNHNV and CDR2 YYDKDF come from the germline V gene (reference sequence). CDR3 DNA sequence: TGTGCCACCAGCAGAGATCGTTTCGAGACCCAGTACTTC. It is translated as CATSRDRFETQYF.

The J gene is TRBJ1-5, the V gene TRBV6-5, with TRBD1 matching over 9 bases. The germline V gene has CDR1 MNHEY and CDR2 SVGAGI. Trimming cost V 2 bases and J 8 bases; bases outside gene matches: 1. The CDR3 loop spans 13 amino acids. The CDR3 nucleotides are TGTGCCAGCAGTTACGACAGGGGGGAGCCCCAGCATTTT. Translating it yields CASSYDRGEPQHF.

The chain links TRBV11-2 to TRBJ2-5; 7 bases align to TRBD2. This CDR3 has 17 residues. CDR1 SGHAT and CDR2 FQNNGV come from the germline V gene. After removal of 4 bases from V and 2 bases from J, the junction contained 13 bases not matched to a gene. CDR3 amino acids: CASSSGPASGPQETQYF. The CDR3 DNA is TGTGCCAGCAGCTCGGGACCAGCTAGCGGACCTCAAGAGACCCAGTACTTC.

The gene calls are TRBV18 and TRBJ1-1; D is perhaps TRBD1 (5 bases). Per the germline V gene, CDR1 is KGHSH and CDR2 is LQKENI. Trimming removed 1 base from V and 4 bases from J, with 10 bases in between. The CDR3 extends over 14 amino acids. DNA for the CDR3: TGTGCCAGCTCACCACAGCCTGGGGGCACTGAAGCTTTCTTT. It translates to CASSPQPGGTEAFF.

The chain couples TRBV5-4 to TRBJ2-2; D may be TRBD2 (7 bases). CDR3 size: 15 residues. Germline assignment: CDR1 SGHNT and CDR2 YYREEE (reference sequence). The V end was cut by 4 bases, the J end by 3 bases, with 13 bases between. In DNA form, the CDR3 reads TGTGCCAGCAGCCCGGAGGGGGGGGACACCGGGGAGCTGTTTTTT. As protein: CASSPEGGDTGELFF.

The V call is TRBV2, the J call TRBJ2-7; D gene uncertain. Near its end, the DNA agrees better with TRBJ2-4, so the J call may be wrong. The CDR3 has 11 amino acids. CDR1 is SNHLY and CDR2 is FYNNEI in the germline V gene. The DNA of the CDR3 is TGTGCCAGCTCCCCCCGGAACATTCAGTACTTC. It specifies CASSPRNIQYF.

The chain has TRBV20-1 and TRBJ2-5, with D possibly TRBD2 on 5 matching bases. The CDR3 loop spans 13 amino acids. With 6 bases removed from V and 4 bases from J, the gap between germline ends came to 15 bases. The germline V gene has CDR1 DFQATT and CDR2 SNEGSKA (reference sequence). This CDR3 is CSAPPPGRETQYF. CDR3 DNA sequence: TGCAGTGCCCCCCCCCCGGGAAGAGAGACCCAGTACTTC.

The chain links TRBV24-1 to TRBJ2-3; the D gene is possibly TRBD1 (5 bases). The CDR3 loop spans 13 amino acids. The V gene's germline CDR1 is KGHDR and CDR2 SFDVKD. V was cut by 3 bases and J by 8 bases, with 11 bases left in between. The DNA for the CDR3 is TGTGCCACCAGTGATACATCTCAGGGTACGCAGTATTTT. As protein: CATSDTSQGTQYF.

V is TRBV27 and J is TRBJ2-1; D may be TRBD2 (5 bases). Germline V gene sequence: CDR1 MNHEY, CDR2 SMNVEV (reference sequence). The CDR3 contains 15 residues. V was shortened by 0 bases and J by 7 bases, with 13 bases between the two germline ends. CDR3 sequence reads: CASSLSGAWGNEQFF. Written as DNA, the CDR3 is TGTGCCAGCAGTTTATCGGGAGCCTGGGGTAATGAGCAGTTCTTC.

V and J are TRBV7-8 and TRBJ2-5, with TRBD1 matching 7 bases. The CDR3 covers 19 residues. The trim removed 5 bases at V and 5 bases at J, leaving 23 bases unmatched. Per the germline V gene, CDR1 is SGHVS and CDR2 is FQNEAQ. DNA for the CDR3: TGTGCCAGCAGCCAGGTCCGACAGGGTTTGCTTAGGGCATCGGAGACCCAGTACTTC. Protein: CASSQVRQGLLRASETQYF.

This chain uses TRBV29-1 with TRBJ2-2; either TRBD1 or TRBD2 may fit D (5 bases each). V shed 3 bases and J shed 3 bases, with 8 bases lying between them. The length of the CDR3 is 13 residues. Germline V gives CDR1 SQVTM, CDR2 ANQGSEA. The CDR3 loop is CSVEGPYTGELFF. CDR3 in DNA: TGCAGCGTTGAGGGACCTTACACCGGGGAGCTGTTTTTT.

V usage is TRBV20-1 and J usage is TRBJ2-3, with D tentatively TRBD1 (5 bases). Germline V lookup: CDR1 DFQATT, CDR2 SNEGSKA (reference sequence). This CDR3 is 15 amino acids long. V was pared by 6 bases and J by 0 bases, with 16 bases between. The CDR3 here is CSASTWGTSTDTQYF. Written as DNA, the CDR3 is TGCAGTGCCAGCACGTGGGGCACAAGCACAGATACGCAGTATTTT.

The chain has TRBV5-8 and TRBJ2-6, with D unclear. Trimming left V 2 bases short and J 0 bases short, with 6 bases between. Germline V gene sequence: CDR1 SGHTS, CDR2 YDEGEE. The CDR3 runs 15 residues. CDR3 residues: CASSFLVSGANVLTF. The CDR3 DNA reads TGTGCCAGCAGCTTTCTAGTCTCTGGGGCCAACGTCCTGACTTTC.

The chain employs TRBV21-1 and TRBJ2-2; the table names TRBD1, a call not compared with the DNA. TRBV21-1 is noted as a pseudogene. The CDR3 covers 15 residues. The CDR3 reads CASSYWTGDTGELFF. In DNA form, the CDR3 reads TGTGCCAGCAGCTATTGGACAGGGGATACCGGGGAGCTGTTTTTT.

The DNA of the CDR3 is TGCAGCGTTGAAAGGTTAATGAACACTGAAGCTTTCTTT. Translated: CSVERLMNTEAFF. This chain uses TRBV29-1 with TRBJ1-1; D is undetermined. The CDR3 covers 13 residues. V was clipped by 2 bases and J by 0 bases, with 7 bases between them. CDR1 and CDR2 from the germline V gene are SQVTM and ANQGSEA.

This chain's CDR3 is CSVLGGFNTGELFF. CDR3 in DNA: TGCAGCGTCCTAGGGGGCTTCAACACCGGGGAGCTGTTTTTT. This chain connects TRBV29-1 to TRBJ2-2; the match to TRBD1 covers 7 bases. Unmatched junction bases numbered 6, after V lost 6 bases and J lost 2 bases. CDR1 and CDR2 from the germline V gene are SQVTM and ANQGSEA. This CDR3 is built from 14 residues.

This chain uses TRBV27 with TRBJ2-5, with TRBD2 matching over 10 bases. This CDR3 has 17 amino acids. In germline, CDR1 is MNHEY, CDR2 SMNVEV (reference sequence). With 5 bases clipped from V and 4 bases from J, the junction kept 13 bases outside the gene matches. For the CDR3, the DNA is TGTGCCAGCAGTCACCGGACTAGCGGCCCTGAGGGAGAGACCCAGTACTTC. Translated: CASSHRTSGPEGETQYF.

Of note for this clonotype: A much larger clone lies one base from this, so it may be a read error. The genes are TRBV6-2 or TRBV6-3 and TRBJ2-2; D might be TRBD2 (5 bases). This CDR3 has 11 amino acids. Germline-derived CDR1 and CDR2 are MNHEY and SVGEGT. The CDR3 nucleotides are TGTGCCAGCAGTTATCCCGGGGAGCCGTTTTTT. It is translated as CASSYPGEPFF.

The chain uses TRBV7-4 and TRBJ2-7; 11 nucleotides line up with TRBD2. This CDR3 is 14 amino acids long. Unmatched junction bases numbered 7, after V lost 2 bases and J lost 10 bases. The germline V gene has CDR1 SGHVT and CDR2 SQSDAQ. CDR3 DNA sequence: TGTGCCAGCAGCTTAATTAGCGGGAGGGGTGAACAGTACTTC. This sequence encodes CASSLISGRGEQYF.

The chain uses TRBV12-3 or TRBV12-4 and TRBJ1-4, with no clear D. The CDR3 consists of 12 residues. Trimming left V 7 bases short and J 5 bases short, with 8 bases between. The DNA for the CDR3 is TGTGCCAGCACTACCGAAAATGAAAAACTGTTTTTT. This gives the protein CASTTENEKLFF.

Concerning this clonotype: Sequence at one end of the junction differs from germline and may be a read error. The V gene is TRBV2, the J gene TRBJ2-7; D is ambiguous. CDR3 length: 13 residues. Germline V lookup: CDR1 SNHLY, CDR2 FYNNEI. DNA of the CDR3: TGTGCCAGCGGCCCCATTATCTCCTACGGGCAGTACTTC. This gives the protein CASGPIISYGQYF.

The chain employs TRBV3-1 and TRBJ2-5; 9 nucleotides line up with TRBD2. The J call may be mistaken, given a closer DNA end match to TRBJ2-7. Germline V gene lookup returns CDR1 LGHDT and CDR2 YNNKEL (reference sequence). The CDR3 extends over 14 amino acids. In DNA form, the CDR3 reads TGTGCCAGCAGCCCGCGGGGGGGCCATCGCGAGCAGTACTTC. Translation: CASSPRGGHREQYF.

This clonotype came up a few times. CDR3 DNA: TGCGCCAGCAGCTTGGGGGGACCGGGTCGGACAGATACGCAGTATTTT. As protein: CASSLGGPGRTDTQYF. The gene calls are TRBV5-1 and TRBJ2-3; D tentatively fits TRBD1 or TRBD2 (5 bases each). This CDR3 is built from 16 residues. V dropped 0 bases and J dropped 3 bases, with 14 bases sitting between them. Germline V gene data show CDR1 as SGHRS and CDR2 as YFSETQ. Complete variable domain (other parts from reference TRBV5-1 and TRBJ2-3): KAGVTQTPRYLIKTRGQQVTLSCSPISGHRSVSWYQQTPGQGLQFLFEYFSETQRNKGNFPGRFSGRQFSNSRSEMNVSTLELGDSALYLCASSLGGPGRTDTQYFGPGTRLTVL.

The table lists this clonotype with a few counts. The gene calls are TRBV9 and TRBJ2-3; perhaps TRBD1 as D (5 bases). The V gene's germline CDR1 is SGDLS and CDR2 YYNGEE. V shed 3 bases and J shed 0 bases, with 26 bases lying between them. The CDR3 length is 20 residues. The CDR3 reads CASSARPAGMNTISTDTQYF. The CDR3 DNA follows: TGTGCCAGCAGCGCCCGCCCCGCAGGGATGAACACCATTAGCACAGATACGCAGTATTTT.

J is TRBJ2-7 and V is TRBV10-3, with 12 bases aligning to TRBD2. Trimming at V came to 8 bases and at J to 1 base, leaving 9 bases not matched to a gene. Germline lookup yields CDR1 ENHRY and CDR2 SYGVKD. The CDR3 runs 16 residues. The CDR3: CAILGLAGTDSYEQYF. In DNA, the CDR3 is TGTGCCATCCTGGGACTAGCGGGCACAGATTCCTACGAGCAGTACTTC.

The V gene is TRBV6-6, the J gene TRBJ2-5; tentatively, D is TRBD1 (5 bases). The CDR3 sequence is 15 residues long. Trimming took 5 bases from V and 11 from J, leaving 24 bases between them. Germline assignment: CDR1 MNHNY and CDR2 SVGAGI (reference sequence). The CDR3 spells CASSDPGRINNEQYF. The DNA of the CDR3 is TGTGCCAGCAGTGACCCAGGGCGAATAAACAATGAGCAGTACTTC.

The chain has TRBV21-1 and TRBJ2-3; the D call TRBD1 from the table was never checked on the DNA. TRBV21-1 is recorded as a pseudogene. This CDR3 spans 16 amino acids. The CDR3 DNA reads TGTGCCAGCAGCCAACGGGACAGGGTCTTGACAGATACGCAGTATTTT. As protein: CASSQRDRVLTDTQYF.

In this sample, this clonotype turned up a few times. The J gene is TRBJ2-1, the V gene TRBV7-6, with TRBD2 matching over 10 bases. CDR1 and CDR2 from the germline V gene are SGHVS and FNYEAQ. The CDR3 contains 12 residues. Losses at the gene ends were 6 bases for V and 15 bases for J; bases not matched to a gene: 8. CDR3 sequence (DNA): TGTGCCAGCAGTTACCTAGCGGGAGTGGCGTTCTTC. It yields the protein CASSYLAGVAFF. Looking up the rest from reference TRBV7-6 and TRBJ2-1 gives the full variable domain: GAGVSQSPRYKVTKRGQDVALRCDPISGHVSLYWYRQALGQGPEFLTYFNYEAQQDKSGLPNDRFSAERPEGSISTLTIQRTEQRDSAMYRCASSYLAGVAFFGPGTRLTVL.